This section outlines one TCR beta chain sequence together with its context. Antigen specificity is unknown. These data come from a study of OX40 agonist ivuxolimab in advanced cancers. Whole-study results and caveats: Also showing low normalized T-cell clonal expansion were some of the nonresponders.

Assay: immunoSEQ multiplex PCR; the TCRdb copy retains only in-frame clones and omits some. The sample consists of 70,000 to 80,000 clones, about 93% of them appearing once. The V end was cut by 2 bases, the J end by 0 bases, with 18 bases between. This CDR3 is 18 amino acids long. Per the germline V gene, CDR1 is SGHDT and CDR2 is YYEEEE. The chain uses TRBV5-6 and TRBJ1-5, with a tentative D call TRBD1 (5 bases). The receptor was isolated from an adult with an advanced solid tumor such as melanoma, head and neck, liver or kidney cancer. The sequenced sample was CD4+ or CD8+ T cells sorted from blood, obtained in a trial of the OX40 agonist ivuxolimab. The CDR3: CASSFGLSDSYSNQPQHF. The DNA of the CDR3 is TGTGCCAGCAGCTTTGGTCTTAGTGACAGCTATAGCAATCAGCCCCAGCATTTT.